The following is a T cell receptor beta chain sequence with its context. Its antigen is unknown. The entry originates in a study of response to subunit inactivated influenza vaccine. V lost 0 bases and J lost 5, with 17 bases in between. The CDR3 extends over 16 amino acids. Germline loops: CDR1 LGHNA, CDR2 YSLEER. Whole-study findings and limits: Each seasonal influenza vaccination recruits few new T cells, the authors suggested.

TCRdb processed the RT-PCR reads anew with MiXCR; each CDR3 protein has one entry. The sample lists 150,000 to 200,000 distinct CDR3 sequences; 12% were seen once. This sample also belongs to another study, concerning T cells expressing NK-cell markers. That work states: Beta-chain TCR cDNA was generated via 5'RACE template switching with UMIs. TCR beta repertoires came from sorted CD3+CD56+NKG2C+, CD3+CD56+NKG2C- and CD3+CD56-NKG2C+ T cells. Just one sequenced donor of eight was HCMV-seronegative, while seven were seropositive.

This sample comprised CD8+ T cells sorted from PBMCs, obtained approximately 12 days after vaccination. The V call is TRBV4-3, the J call TRBJ2-7; tentative D call: TRBD2 (6 bases). The receptor comes from a man between 50 and 59 years old who received an inactivated influenza vaccine. This CDR3 is CASSQDRGLLEHEQYF. In DNA form, the CDR3 reads TGCGCCAGCAGCCAAGATCGGGGACTCCTTGAACACGAGCAGTACTTC.